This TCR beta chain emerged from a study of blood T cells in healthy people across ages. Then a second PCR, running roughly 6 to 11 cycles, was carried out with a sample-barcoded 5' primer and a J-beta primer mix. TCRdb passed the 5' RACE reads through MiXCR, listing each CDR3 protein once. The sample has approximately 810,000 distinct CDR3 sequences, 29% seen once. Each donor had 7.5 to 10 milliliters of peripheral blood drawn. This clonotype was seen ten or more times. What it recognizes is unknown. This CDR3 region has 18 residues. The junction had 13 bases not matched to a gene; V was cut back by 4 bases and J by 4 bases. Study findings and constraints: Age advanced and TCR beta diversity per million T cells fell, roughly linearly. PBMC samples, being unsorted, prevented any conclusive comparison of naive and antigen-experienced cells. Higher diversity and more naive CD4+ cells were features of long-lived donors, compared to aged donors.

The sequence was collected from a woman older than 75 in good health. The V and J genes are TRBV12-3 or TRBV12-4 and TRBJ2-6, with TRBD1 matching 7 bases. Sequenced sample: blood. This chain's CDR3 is CASSSPGTVGPGANVLTF. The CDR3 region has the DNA TGTGCCAGCAGTTCTCCCGGGACAGTGGGCCCCGGGGCCAACGTCCTGACTTTC.